This TCR beta chain is from a study of blood T cell repertoires in COVID-19. Study summary: COVID-19 samples, acute and convalescent, were from the United States, Italy and Spain.

Repertoires were generated with immunoSEQ multiplex PCR, while TCRdb's copy carries only in-frame clones and drops some. The sample has 63,000 or so clones; roughly 89% are singletons. Trimming cost V 6 bases and J 6 bases; bases outside gene matches: 11. CDR1 and CDR2 (germline): MNHEY, SVGAGI. The CDR3 loop spans 14 amino acids. The genes are TRBV6-5 and TRBJ2-7, with TRBD1 identical over 7 bases. The source of this sequence is a man in his sixties with acute or convalescent COVID-19. What was sequenced was peripheral blood. The CDR3 sequence is CASRRKTGSGEQYF. CDR3 nucleotide sequence: TGTGCCAGCAGGCGTAAGACAGGGAGTGGCGAGCAGTACTTC.